Each of the 26 T cell receptor beta chains below was sequenced from the same sample in a study of T cells in pancreatic ductal adenocarcinoma. The selected patients with pancreatic ductal adenocarcinoma had surgery but no neoadjuvant therapy. Using immunoSEQ multiplex PCR, the repertoire was profiled, and TCRdb retains in-frame clones only, with some absent. The data show about 97,000 clones, roughly 96% seen once. The source material was PBMCs. These receptors all come from a human donor with pancreatic ductal adenocarcinoma.

The genes are TRBV5-6 and TRBJ2-7; maybe TRBD2 (6 bases). The V and J ends lost 2 bases and 4 bases respectively, with 16 bases between them. The CDR3 has 15 residues. Per germline, CDR1 SGHDT and CDR2 YYEEEE. Here the CDR3 DNA reads TGTGCCAGCAGCTTCCGGGCGGGGTATCTTTACGAGCAGTACTTC. Its translation is CASSFRAGYLYEQYF.

The chain carries TRBV5-1 and TRBJ1-1; D remains unclear. Germline-derived CDR1 and CDR2 are SGHRS and YFSETQ. V was pared by 7 bases and J by 5 bases, with 18 bases between. The CDR3 has 14 amino acids. CDR3: CASHLASGVTEAFF. CDR3 in DNA: TGCGCCAGCCACTTAGCCTCGGGTGTAACTGAAGCTTTCTTT.

The CDR3 DNA sequence: TGTGCCAGCATGCAGGGACTAGCCTTCTACGAGCAGTACTTC. This sequence encodes CASMQGLAFYEQYF. The V call is TRBV6-1, the J call TRBJ2-7; 9 bases are a match to TRBD2. The germline gives CDR1 MNHNS, CDR2 SASEGT. Losses at the gene ends were 7 bases for V and 3 bases for J; bases not matched to a gene: 7. This CDR3 comprises 14 residues.

This chain connects TRBV28 to TRBJ1-5; 12 bases are shared with TRBD1. This CDR3 contains 15 residues. V lost 6 bases to trimming and J lost 4 bases; unmatched junction nucleotides: 4. CDR1 and CDR2 (germline): MDHEN, SYDVKM. The CDR3 protein is CASRGDRGRNQPQHF. In DNA, the CDR3 is TGTGCCAGCAGGGGGGACAGGGGGCGGAATCAGCCCCAGCATTTT.

This rearrangement joins TRBV23-1 to TRBJ2-7, with TRBD1 as a possible D gene (6 bases). TRBV23-1 is labeled an ORF, and its function is uncertain. Trimming took off 5 bases at V and 0 bases at J, with 11 bases between the two ends. The CDR3 has 14 amino acids. The CDR3 region has the DNA TGCGCCAGCAGTTCGTACAGGGACTCCTACGAGCAGTACTTC. Translation: CASSSYRDSYEQYF.

The chain links TRBV6-5 to TRBJ1-2; possible D gene TRBD1, 6 bases. V was clipped by 0 bases and J by 6 bases, with 14 bases between them. Per germline, CDR1 MNHEY and CDR2 SVGAGI. This CDR3 contains 15 residues. CDR3 amino acids: CASSYSTTGEDGYTF. CDR3 nucleotide sequence: TGTGCCAGCAGTTACTCCACGACAGGAGAGGATGGCTACACCTTC.

V is TRBV29-1 and J is TRBJ2-3; D ambiguous. This CDR3 spans 12 amino acids. Germline V gives CDR1 SQVTM, CDR2 ANQGSEA. V was shortened by 7 bases and J by 2 bases, with 10 bases between the two germline ends. The CDR3 nucleotides read TGCAGCGCCGCAACTCTCACAGATACGCAGTATTTT. Protein: CSAATLTDTQYF.

The chain recombines TRBV9 with TRBJ2-3; unclear D gene. The CDR3 extends over 15 amino acids. The V and J ends lost 4 bases and 0 bases respectively, with 12 bases between them. Germline CDR1 reads SGDLS; CDR2 reads YYNGEE. CDR3 protein: CASSPPGGSTDTQYF. CDR3 DNA: TGTGCCAGCAGCCCCCCGGGTGGGAGCACAGATACGCAGTATTTT.

The chain employs TRBV28 and TRBJ1-1; maybe TRBD1 (5 bases). There are 17 residues in the CDR3. CDR1 and CDR2 from the germline V gene are MDHEN and SYDVKM. V shed 5 bases and J shed 0 bases, with 19 bases lying between them. CDR3: CASSPMAGNVMNTEAFF. CDR3 nucleotide sequence: TGTGCCAGCAGTCCCATGGCAGGGAACGTGATGAACACTGAAGCTTTCTTT.

The rearrangement links TRBV29-1 to TRBJ1-2, with 7 bases that match TRBD1. The CDR3 covers 14 residues. Germline lookup yields CDR1 SQVTM and CDR2 ANQGSEA. The junction had 7 bases not matched to a gene; V was cut back by 6 bases and J by 0 bases. CDR3 nucleotides: TGCAGCGTCGACGGGACAGACTCTAACTATGGCTACACCTTC. Its translation is CSVDGTDSNYGYTF.

The J gene is TRBJ2-1, the V gene TRBV7-6; 8 bases fit TRBD2. CDR1 is SGHVS and CDR2 is FNYEAQ in the germline V gene. With 2 bases clipped from V and 7 bases from J, the junction kept 7 bases outside the gene matches. The CDR3 totals 15 residues. CDR3 region: CASSLSGTRGNEQFF. The DNA for the CDR3 is TGTGCCAGCAGCTTATCCGGGACTAGGGGTAATGAGCAGTTCTTC. Supplemented by reference TRBV7-6 and TRBJ2-1, the full variable domain reads GAGVSQSPRYKVTKRGQDVALRCDPISGHVSLYWYRQALGQGPEFLTYFNYEAQQDKSGLPNDRFSAERPEGSISTLTIQRTEQRDSAMYRCASSLSGTRGNEQFFGPGTRLTVL.

This chain uses TRBV7-2 with TRBJ1-1, with D perhaps TRBD1 (5 bases). Germline loops: CDR1 SGHTA, CDR2 FQGNSA. CDR3 length equals 13 residues. Deletions cut 5 bases from V and 1 base from J, with 8 bases between. Here the CDR3 DNA reads TGTGCCAGCAGCACAGGTAGGAACACTGAAGCTTTCTTT. Translation gives CASSTGRNTEAFF.

This chain links TRBV28 with TRBJ2-1, with D perhaps matching TRBD2 (5 bases). V was cut by 5 bases and J by 13 bases, with 18 bases left in between. CDR1 and CDR2 from the germline V gene are MDHEN and SYDVKM. The CDR3 has 13 amino acids. CDR3: CASSTQPTSLQFF. As DNA, the CDR3 is TGTGCCAGCAGTACACAACCCACTAGTCTACAGTTCTTC. The full variable domain, with the rest looked up from reference TRBV28 and TRBJ2-1, is DVKVTQSSRYLVKRTGEKVFLECVQDMDHENMFWYRQDPGLGLRLIYFSYDVKMKEKGDIPEGYSVSREKKERFSLILESASTNQTSMYLCASSTQPTSLQFFGPGTRLTVL.

The chain is built from TRBV4-2 and TRBJ2-1, with D perhaps TRBD2 (6 bases). The germline CDR1 and CDR2 sequences are LGHNA and YNFKEQ. This CDR3 is built from 16 residues. The V gene lost 4 bases and the J gene lost 2 bases, with 15 bases spanning the gap. This chain's CDR3 is CASSPDPWTTYNEQFF. Here the CDR3 DNA reads TGTGCCAGCAGCCCAGACCCTTGGACTACCTACAATGAGCAGTTCTTC.

V is TRBV7-9 and J is TRBJ1-2; tentatively, D is TRBD1 (5 bases). Germline CDR1 SEHNR, CDR2 FQNEAQ (reference sequence). The V end was cut by 4 bases, the J end by 0 bases, with 6 bases between. The CDR3 runs to 13 residues. The CDR3 spells CASSSDTNYGYTF. Written as DNA, the CDR3 is TGTGCCAGCAGCTCGGACACTAACTATGGCTACACCTTC. The whole variable domain, remainder taken from reference TRBV7-9 and TRBJ1-2, is DTGVSQNPRHKITKRGQNVTFRCDPISEHNRLYWYRQTLGQGPEFLTYFQNEAQLEKSRLLSDRFSAERPKGSFSTLEIQRTEQGDSAMYLCASSSDTNYGYTFGSGTRLTVV.

The V and J genes are TRBV7-6 and TRBJ2-5; 7 bases agree with TRBD1. Trimming cost V 3 bases and J 1 base; bases outside gene matches: 8. The CDR3 totals 16 residues. Germline assignment: CDR1 SGHVS and CDR2 FNYEAQ. Here the CDR3 DNA reads TGTGCCAGCAGCTTTCATCCAGGGGGTTTCCAAGAGACCCAGTACTTC. Encoded protein: CASSFHPGGFQETQYF.

This clone has a single count. The chain links TRBV27 to TRBJ2-1; D is perhaps TRBD2 (5 bases). With 6 bases removed from V and 10 bases from J, the gap between germline ends came to 16 bases. Germline lookup yields CDR1 MNHEY and CDR2 SMNVEV (reference sequence). The CDR3 spans 13 residues. The CDR3 is CASSRNSGGEQFF. The CDR3 bases are TGTGCCAGCAGCCGTAACAGCGGTGGCGAGCAGTTCTTC.

The V call is TRBV7-3, the J call TRBJ2-3, with D perhaps TRBD2 (6 bases). The CDR3 is 12 residues long. V was cut by 8 bases and J by 2 bases, with 8 bases left in between. CDR1 is SGHTA and CDR2 is FQGTGA in the germline V gene. In DNA form, the CDR3 reads TGTGCCAGCTCGCGGGACACAGATACGCAGTATTTT. It codes for CASSRDTDTQYF.

V is TRBV7-2 and J is TRBJ1-1; D is ambiguous. The ends were cut back, 1 base at V and 7 bases at J, with 10 bases in the middle. Looked up from germline, CDR1 is SGHTA and CDR2 is FQGNSA. CDR3 size: 13 residues. This chain's CDR3 is CASSLVFLSEAFF. The CDR3 DNA is TGTGCCAGCAGCTTAGTTTTCCTTAGTGAAGCTTTCTTT.

The J gene is TRBJ1-5, the V gene TRBV19, with D possibly TRBD1 on 5 matching bases. V gave up 2 bases and J gave up 6 bases, with 14 bases separating them. CDR3 length equals 15 residues. Germline CDR1 and CDR2: LNHDA and SQIVND (reference sequence). This chain's CDR3 is CASSINGQGGQPQHF. The CDR3 coding sequence is TGTGCCAGTAGTATAAATGGGCAGGGAGGTCAGCCCCAGCATTTT.

The sample holds one count of this clone. The V and J genes are TRBV15 and TRBJ2-7, with D possibly TRBD2 on 5 matching bases. This CDR3 has 13 amino acids. The V end was cut by 1 base, the J end by 9 bases, with 13 bases between. The germline V gene has CDR1 LNHNV and CDR2 YYDKDF (reference sequence). The CDR3 DNA sequence: TGTGCCACCAGCAGAGTGTACTCCCGGGGGCAGTACTTC. The encoded protein is CATSRVYSRGQYF. The full variable domain, its missing parts supplied by reference TRBV15 and TRBJ2-7, is DAMVIQNPRYQVTQFGKPVTLSCSQTLNHNVMYWYQQKSSQAPKLLFHYYDKDFNNEADTPDNFQSRRPNTSFCFLDIRSPGLGDTAMYLCATSRVYSRGQYFGPGTRLTVT.

The chain combines TRBV7-6 with TRBJ1-5; 8 bases are shared with TRBD1. V was clipped by 6 bases and J by 6 bases; unmatched bases: 10. The CDR3 extends over 15 amino acids. Per germline, CDR1 SGHVS and CDR2 FNYEAQ. This CDR3 reads CASSPQGASPQPQHF. The DNA for the CDR3 is TGTGCCAGCAGTCCCCAGGGGGCGAGTCCTCAGCCCCAGCATTTT.

The rearrangement joins TRBV7-9 to TRBJ1-2; 12 nucleotides agree with TRBD1. Germline V gene lookup returns CDR1 SEHNR and CDR2 FQNEAQ (reference sequence). The CDR3 contains 14 residues. After removal of 4 bases from V and 7 bases from J, the junction contained 4 bases not matched to a gene. The CDR3 DNA is TGTGCCAGCAGCTCCGGGGACAGGGGGCTTGGCTACACCTTC. Protein product: CASSSGDRGLGYTF.

The rearrangement links TRBV29-1 to TRBJ2-5; 7 bases are shared with TRBD1. The CDR3 has 11 residues. J gave up 4 bases and V 7 bases, and 3 bases lay outside the gene matches. From germline, CDR1 is SQVTM and CDR2 ANQGSEA. CDR3 nucleotides: TGCAGCGAAAGACAGGGAGAGACCCAGTACTTC. Residues: CSERQGETQYF.

This rearrangement joins TRBV30 to TRBJ2-2; 7 bases match TRBD1. V dropped 3 bases and J dropped 5; count of bases not matched to a gene: 3. CDR1 and CDR2 from the germline V gene are GTSNPN and SVGIG (reference sequence). The CDR3 extends over 13 amino acids. The CDR3 is CAWRGQTTGELFF. The CDR3 region has the DNA TGTGCCTGGAGGGGACAGACTACCGGGGAGCTGTTTTTT.

This sequence joins TRBV10-3 and TRBJ2-2; D remains unclear. V lost 2 bases to trimming and J lost 9 bases, with 13 bases between them. Looked up from germline, CDR1 is ENHRY and CDR2 is SYGVKD. CDR3 size: 14 residues. CDR3 bases: TGTGCCATCAGTGAGCCCCCCGCGGAGCGGGAGCTGTTTTTT. It encodes CAISEPPAERELFF.